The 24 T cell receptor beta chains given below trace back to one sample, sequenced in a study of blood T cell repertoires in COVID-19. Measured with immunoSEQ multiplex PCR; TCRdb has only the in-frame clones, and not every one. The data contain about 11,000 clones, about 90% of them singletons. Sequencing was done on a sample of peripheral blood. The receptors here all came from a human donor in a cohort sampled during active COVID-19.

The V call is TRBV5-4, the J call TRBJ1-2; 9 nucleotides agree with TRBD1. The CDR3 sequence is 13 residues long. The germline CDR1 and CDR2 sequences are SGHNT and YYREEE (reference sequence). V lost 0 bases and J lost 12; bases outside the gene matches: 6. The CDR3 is CASSLGGTGLDTF. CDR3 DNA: TGTGCCAGCAGCTTGGGCGGGACAGGGTTGGACACCTTC.

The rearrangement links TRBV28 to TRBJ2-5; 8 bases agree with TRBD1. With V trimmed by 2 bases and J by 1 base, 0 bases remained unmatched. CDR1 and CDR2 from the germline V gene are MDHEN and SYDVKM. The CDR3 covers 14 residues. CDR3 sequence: CASSLGQGQETQYF. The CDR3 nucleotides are TGTGCCAGCAGTTTAGGACAGGGCCAAGAGACCCAGTACTTC.

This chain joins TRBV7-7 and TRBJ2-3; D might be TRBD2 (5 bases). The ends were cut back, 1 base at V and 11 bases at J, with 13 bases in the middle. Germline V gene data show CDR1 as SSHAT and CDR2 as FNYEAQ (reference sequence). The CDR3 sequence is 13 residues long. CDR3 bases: TGTGCCAGCAGCTTAGTTGGGGAGCTGGAGCAGTATTTT. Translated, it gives CASSLVGELEQYF.

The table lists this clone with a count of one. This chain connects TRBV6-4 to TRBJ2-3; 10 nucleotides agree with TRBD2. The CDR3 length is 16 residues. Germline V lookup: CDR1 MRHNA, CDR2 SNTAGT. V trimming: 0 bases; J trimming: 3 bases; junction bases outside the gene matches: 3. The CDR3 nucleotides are TGTGCCAGCAGTGACTCAGCGGGGGGGGCTACAGATACGCAGTATTTT. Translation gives CASSDSAGGATDTQYF.

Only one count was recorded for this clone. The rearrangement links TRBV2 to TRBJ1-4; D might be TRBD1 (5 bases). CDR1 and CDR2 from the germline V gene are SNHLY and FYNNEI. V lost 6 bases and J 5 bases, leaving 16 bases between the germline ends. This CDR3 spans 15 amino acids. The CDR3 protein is CASRVLVTGNEKLFF. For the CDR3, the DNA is TGTGCCAGCAGAGTTTTAGTAACAGGAAATGAAAAACTGTTTTTT.

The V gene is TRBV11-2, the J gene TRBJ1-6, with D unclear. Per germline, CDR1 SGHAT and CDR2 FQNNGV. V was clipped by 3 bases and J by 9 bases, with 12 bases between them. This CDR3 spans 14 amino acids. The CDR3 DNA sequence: TGTGCCAGCAGCTTCTTCGCGTTGTCTTCACCCCTCCACTTT. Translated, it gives CASSFFALSSPLHF. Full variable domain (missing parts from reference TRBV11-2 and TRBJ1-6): EAGVAQSPRYKIIEKRQSVAFWCNPISGHATLYWYQQILGQGPKLLIQFQNNGVVDDSQLPKDRFSAERLKGVDSTLKIQPAKLEDSAVYLCASSFFALSSPLHFGNGTRLTVT.

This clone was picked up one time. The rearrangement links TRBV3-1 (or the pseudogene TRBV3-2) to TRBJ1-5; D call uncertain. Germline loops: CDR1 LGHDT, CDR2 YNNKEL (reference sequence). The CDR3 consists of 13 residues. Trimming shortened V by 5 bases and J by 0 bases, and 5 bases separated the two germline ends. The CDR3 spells CASSTRSNQPQHF. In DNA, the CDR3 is TGTGCCAGCAGCACTCGTAGCAATCAGCCCCAGCATTTT.

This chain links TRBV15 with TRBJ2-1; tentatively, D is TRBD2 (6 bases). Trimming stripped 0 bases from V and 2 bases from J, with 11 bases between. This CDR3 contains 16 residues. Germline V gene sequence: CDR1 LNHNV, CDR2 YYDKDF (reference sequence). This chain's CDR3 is CATSREDGGAYNEQFF. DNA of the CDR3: TGTGCCACCAGCAGAGAGGACGGGGGTGCCTACAATGAGCAGTTCTTC.

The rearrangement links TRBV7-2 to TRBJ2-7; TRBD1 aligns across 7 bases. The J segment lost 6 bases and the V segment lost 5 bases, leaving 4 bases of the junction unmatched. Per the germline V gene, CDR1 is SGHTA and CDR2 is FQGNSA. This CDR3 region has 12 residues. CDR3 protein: CASSVQGVEQYF. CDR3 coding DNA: TGTGCCAGCAGCGTCCAGGGGGTCGAGCAGTACTTC.

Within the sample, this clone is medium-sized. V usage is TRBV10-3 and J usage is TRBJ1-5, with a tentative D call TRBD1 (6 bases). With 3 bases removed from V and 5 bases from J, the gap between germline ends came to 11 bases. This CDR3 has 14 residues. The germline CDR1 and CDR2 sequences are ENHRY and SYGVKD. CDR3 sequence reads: CAISESQGYQPQHF. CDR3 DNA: TGTGCCATCAGTGAATCACAGGGCTATCAGCCCCAGCATTTT.

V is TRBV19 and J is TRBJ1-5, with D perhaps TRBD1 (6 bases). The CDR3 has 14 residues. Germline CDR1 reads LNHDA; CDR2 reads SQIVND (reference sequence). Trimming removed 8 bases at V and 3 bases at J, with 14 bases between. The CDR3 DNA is TGTGCCAGTGAAGGGGGTCAAATCAATCAGCCCCAGCATTTT. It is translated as CASEGGQINQPQHF. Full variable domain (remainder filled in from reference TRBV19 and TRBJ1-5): DGGITQSPKYLFRKEGQNVTLSCEQNLNHDAMYWYRQDPGQGLRLIYYSQIVNDFQKGDIAEGYSVSREKKESFPLTVTSAQKNPTAFYLCASEGGQINQPQHFGDGTRLSIL.

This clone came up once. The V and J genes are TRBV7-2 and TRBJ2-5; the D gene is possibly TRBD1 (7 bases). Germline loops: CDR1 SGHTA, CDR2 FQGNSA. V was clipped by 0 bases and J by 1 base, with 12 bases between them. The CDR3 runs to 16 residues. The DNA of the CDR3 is TGTGCCAGCAGCTTAGCCGGGCAGGGGGGCCAAGAGACCCAGTACTTC. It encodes CASSLAGQGGQETQYF.

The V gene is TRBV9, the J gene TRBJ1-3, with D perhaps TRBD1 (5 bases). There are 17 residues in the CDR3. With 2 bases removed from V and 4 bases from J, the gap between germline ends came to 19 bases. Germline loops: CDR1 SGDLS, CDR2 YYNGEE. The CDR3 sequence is CASSVEDTSGVGNTIYF. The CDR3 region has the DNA TGTGCCAGCAGCGTGGAGGACACCTCGGGGGTGGGAAACACCATATATTTT.

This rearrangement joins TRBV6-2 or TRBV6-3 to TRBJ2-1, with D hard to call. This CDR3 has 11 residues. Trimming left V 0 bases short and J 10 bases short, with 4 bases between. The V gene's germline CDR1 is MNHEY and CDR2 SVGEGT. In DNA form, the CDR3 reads TGTGCCAGCAGTTACTCAGCGGAGCAGTTCTTC. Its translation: CASSYSAEQFF.

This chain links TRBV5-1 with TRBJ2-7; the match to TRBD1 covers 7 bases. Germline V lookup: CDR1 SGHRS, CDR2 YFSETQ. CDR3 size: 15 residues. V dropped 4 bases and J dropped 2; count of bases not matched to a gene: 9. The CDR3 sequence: CASSVTGTAAYEQYF. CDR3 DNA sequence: TGCGCCAGCAGCGTGACCGGGACAGCCGCCTACGAGCAGTACTTC. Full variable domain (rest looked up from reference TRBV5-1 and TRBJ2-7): KAGVTQTPRYLIKTRGQQVTLSCSPISGHRSVSWYQQTPGQGLQFLFEYFSETQRNKGNFPGRFSGRQFSNSRSEMNVSTLELGDSALYLCASSVTGTAAYEQYFGPGTRLTVT.

The CDR3 coding sequence is TGCGCCAGCCCATCCGGGACAGGATACAATGAGCAGTTCTTC. This encodes CASPSGTGYNEQFF. The chain employs TRBV10-1 and TRBJ2-1; TRBD1 matches 8 bases. The CDR3 runs 14 residues. V lost 8 bases and J lost 4; bases outside the gene matches: 7. Germline values: CDR1 WNHNN, CDR2 SYGVQD (reference sequence).

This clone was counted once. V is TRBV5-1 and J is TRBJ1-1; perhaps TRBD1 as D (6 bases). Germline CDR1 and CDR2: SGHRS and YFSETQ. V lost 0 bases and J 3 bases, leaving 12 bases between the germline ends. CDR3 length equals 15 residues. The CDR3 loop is CASSLDLEGDTEAFF. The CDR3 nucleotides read TGCGCCAGCAGCTTGGACTTAGAGGGGGACACTGAAGCTTTCTTT.

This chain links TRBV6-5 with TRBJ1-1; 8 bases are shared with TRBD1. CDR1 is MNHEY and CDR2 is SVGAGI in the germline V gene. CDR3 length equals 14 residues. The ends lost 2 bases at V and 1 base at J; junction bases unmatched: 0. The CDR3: CASSYGQGNTEAFF. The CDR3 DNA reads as TGTGCCAGCAGTTACGGACAGGGGAACACTGAAGCTTTCTTT.

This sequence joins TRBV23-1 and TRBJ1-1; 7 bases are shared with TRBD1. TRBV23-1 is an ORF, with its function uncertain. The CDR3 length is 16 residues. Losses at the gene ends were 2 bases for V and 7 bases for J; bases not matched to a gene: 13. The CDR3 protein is CASSQRGPRAIGEAFF. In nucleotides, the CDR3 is TGCGCCAGCAGTCAAAGGGGGCCCAGGGCGATCGGTGAAGCTTTCTTT.

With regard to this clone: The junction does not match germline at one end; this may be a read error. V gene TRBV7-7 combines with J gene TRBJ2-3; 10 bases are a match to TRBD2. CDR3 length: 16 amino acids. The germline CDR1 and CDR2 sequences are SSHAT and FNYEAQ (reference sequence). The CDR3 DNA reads TGTGCTAGCAGCATGGGACTAGCGTCGTCGACAGATACGCAGTATTTT. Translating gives CASSMGLASSTDTQYF.

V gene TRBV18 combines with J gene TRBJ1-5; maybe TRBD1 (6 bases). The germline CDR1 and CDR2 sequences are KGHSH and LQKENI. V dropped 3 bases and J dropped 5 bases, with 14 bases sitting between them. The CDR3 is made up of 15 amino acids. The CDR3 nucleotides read TGTGCCAGCTCACCCAGGGCAGGGGAAGATCAGCCCCAGCATTTT. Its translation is CASSPRAGEDQPQHF.

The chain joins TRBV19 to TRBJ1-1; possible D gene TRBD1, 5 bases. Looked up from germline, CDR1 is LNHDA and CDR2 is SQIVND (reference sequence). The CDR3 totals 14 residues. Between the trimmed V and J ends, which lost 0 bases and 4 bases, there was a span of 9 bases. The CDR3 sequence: CASSIERGSTEAFF. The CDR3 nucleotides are TGTGCCAGTAGTATAGAAAGGGGTTCCACTGAAGCTTTCTTT.

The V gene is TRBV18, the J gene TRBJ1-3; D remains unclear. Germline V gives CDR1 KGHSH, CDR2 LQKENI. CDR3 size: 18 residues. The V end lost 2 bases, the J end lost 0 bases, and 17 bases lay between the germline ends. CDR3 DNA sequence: TGTGCCAGCTCACCATACCTGGTCAGTGGAGACTCTGGAAACACCATATATTTT. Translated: CASSPYLVSGDSGNTIYF.

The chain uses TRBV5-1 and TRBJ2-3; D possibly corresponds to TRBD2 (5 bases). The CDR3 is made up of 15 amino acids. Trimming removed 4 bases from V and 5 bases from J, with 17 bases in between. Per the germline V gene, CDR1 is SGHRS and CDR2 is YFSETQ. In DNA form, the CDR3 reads TGCGCCAGCAGCAACCGAGGACTTGAAGGAGATACGCAGTATTTT. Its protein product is CASSNRGLEGDTQYF.